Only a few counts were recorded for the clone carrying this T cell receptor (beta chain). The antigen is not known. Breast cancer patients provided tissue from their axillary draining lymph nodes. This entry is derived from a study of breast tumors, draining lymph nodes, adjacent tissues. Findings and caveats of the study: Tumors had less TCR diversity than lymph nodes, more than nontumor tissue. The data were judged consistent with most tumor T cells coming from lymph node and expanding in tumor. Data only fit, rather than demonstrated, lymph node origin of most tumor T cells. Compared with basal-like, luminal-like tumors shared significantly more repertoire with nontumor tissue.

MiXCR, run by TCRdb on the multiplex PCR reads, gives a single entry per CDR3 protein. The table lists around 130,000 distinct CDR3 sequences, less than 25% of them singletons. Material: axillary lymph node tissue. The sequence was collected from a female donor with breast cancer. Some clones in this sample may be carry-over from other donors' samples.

The CDR3 loop reads CASSSLGQGAFGGELFF. The CDR3 nucleotides read TGTGCCAGCAGTTCCTTGGGACAGGGGGCTTTTGGCGGGGAGCTGTTTTTT. This rearrangement joins TRBV27 to TRBJ2-2, with TRBD1 matching 12 bases. V lost 4 bases, J lost 7 bases, and 10 bases stayed unmatched. This CDR3 has 17 amino acids. CDR1 is MNHEY, CDR2 SMNVEV, per germline (reference sequence).